The rows below give T cell receptor beta chains drawn from one sample of a study of cytomegalovirus exposure and HLA in healthy donors. The repertoire was sequenced with immunoSEQ multiplex PCR; TCRdb's copy has only in-frame clones and lacks some. The sample records 150,000 to 200,000 clones, 73% being singletons. The sample comprised PBMCs. All receptors derive from a woman younger than 35 in good health and CMV-seropositive. CDR3s include the opening cysteine and the closing phenylalanine or tryptophan. Each record gives: clone size, V gene, D gene, J gene, CDR3 protein, CDR3 DNA. A D gene is named only where the DNA matches it firmly. Only some rows state a clone size, as once, few, many or a class for expanded clones.

size: -
V: TRBV2
D: -
J: TRBJ2-5
CDR3: CASSLRDIQETQYF
DNA: TGTGCCAGCAGTCTCCGGGACATACAAGAGACCCAGTACTTC

size: -
V: TRBV4-3
D: -
J: TRBJ1-4
CDR3: CASSQDWGLGEKLFF
DNA: TGCGCCAGCAGCCAAGACTGGGGCTTGGGTGAAAAACTGTTTTTT

size: -
V: TRBV5-1
D: TRBD2
J: TRBJ2-1
CDR3: CASSSSGGTNEQFF
DNA: TGCGCCAGCAGCTCAAGCGGGGGGACGAATGAGCAGTTCTTC

size: -
V: TRBV30
D: -
J: TRBJ1-1
CDR3: CAWSVQENTEAFF
DNA: TGTGCCTGGAGTGTACAGGAGAACACTGAAGCTTTCTTT

size: -
V: TRBV19
D: -
J: TRBJ1-5
CDR3: CASSRDNLNQPQHF
DNA: TGTGCCAGTAGTAGGGACAACCTCAATCAGCCCCAGCATTTT

size: -
V: TRBV23-1
D: -
J: TRBJ1-6
CDR3: CASSHGQGNSPLHF
DNA: TGCGCCAGCAGTCACGGGCAGGGGAATTCACCCCTCCACTTT

size: -
V: TRBV9
D: TRBD1
J: TRBJ1-2
CDR3: CASSVTGTGFYGYTF
DNA: TGTGCCAGCAGCGTAACCGGGACAGGGTTCTATGGCTACACCTTC

size: -
V: TRBV9
D: TRBD1
J: TRBJ2-7
CDR3: CASSAGTGGYYEQYF
DNA: TGTGCCAGCAGCGCTGGGACAGGGGGATACTACGAGCAGTACTTC

size: -
V: TRBV10-1
D: -
J: TRBJ1-3
CDR3: CASPAGHGNTIYF
DNA: TGCGCCAGCCCTGCAGGGCATGGAAACACCATATATTTT

size: -
V: TRBV5-4
D: -
J: TRBJ2-5
CDR3: CASSRQERAGRETQYF
DNA: TGTGCCAGCAGCCGTCAGGAGCGGGCAGGTAGAGAGACCCAGTACTTC

size: -
V: TRBV5-4
D: -
J: TRBJ1-2
CDR3: CASSLQGGYGYTF
DNA: TGTGCCAGCAGCTTACAGGGTGGCTATGGCTACACCTTC

size: -
V: TRBV5-6
D: -
J: TRBJ2-5
CDR3: CASTTYSGPQETQYF
DNA: TGTGCCAGCACCACATATAGCGGTCCCCAAGAGACCCAGTACTTC

size: -
V: TRBV10-3
D: -
J: TRBJ1-5
CDR3: CAIGPGQSNQPQHF
DNA: TGTGCCATCGGTCCAGGCCAGAGCAATCAGCCCCAGCATTTT

size: -
V: TRBV5-4
D: -
J: TRBJ1-3
CDR3: CASSLAGGSSGNTIYF
DNA: TGTGCCAGCAGCTTGGCCGGGGGGAGCTCTGGAAACACCATATATTTT

size: -
V: TRBV5-6
D: -
J: TRBJ2-5
CDR3: CASSLALETQYF
DNA: TGTGCCAGCAGCTTGGCCCTGGAGACCCAGTACTTC

size: -
V: TRBV5-4
D: TRBD2
J: TRBJ2-7
CDR3: CASSLAWGGTSYEQYF
DNA: TGTGCCAGCAGCCTGGCATGGGGGGGGACCTCCTACGAGCAGTACTTC

size: -
V: TRBV5-6
D: TRBD1
J: TRBJ1-4
CDR3: CASSRDRGGEKLFF
DNA: TGTGCCAGCAGCCGGGACAGGGGTGGTGAAAAACTGTTTTTT

size: -
V: TRBV29-1
D: -
J: TRBJ1-3
CDR3: CSVGGGGSGNTIYF
DNA: TGCAGCGTCGGGGGAGGGGGCTCTGGAAACACCATATATTTT

size: -
V: TRBV5-8
D: TRBD1
J: TRBJ1-5
CDR3: CASSSNDYGTGGNQPQHF
DNA: TGTGCCAGCAGCTCGAATGACTACGGGACAGGAGGCAATCAGCCCCAGCATTTT

size: -
V: TRBV7-2
D: -
J: TRBJ2-7
CDR3: CASSLAGSSNEQYF
DNA: TGTGCCAGCAGCTTAGCAGGTAGTAGCAACGAGCAGTACTTC

size: -
V: TRBV9
D: TRBD1
J: TRBJ1-5
CDR3: CASSGTGNNQPQHF
DNA: TGTGCCAGCAGCGGGACAGGGAACAATCAGCCCCAGCATTTT

size: -
V: TRBV4-1
D: -
J: TRBJ2-7
CDR3: CASSQDISYEQYF
DNA: TGCGCCAGCAGCCAAGATATTTCCTACGAGCAGTACTTC

size: -
V: TRBV6-1
D: TRBD1
J: TRBJ1-5
CDR3: CASSGGRQGINLGNQPQHF
DNA: TGTGCCAGCAGTGGGGGGCGACAGGGGATCAATTTAGGCAATCAGCCCCAGCATTTT

size: -
V: TRBV13
D: TRBD1
J: TRBJ2-7
CDR3: CASSSGRTGNYEQYF
DNA: TGTGCCAGCAGCTCCGGCCGGACAGGGAACTACGAGCAGTACTTC

size: -
V: TRBV6-5
D: -
J: TRBJ1-3
CDR3: CASTSSGNTIYF
DNA: TGTGCCAGCACTTCGTCCGGAAACACCATATATTTT

size: few
V: TRBV29-1
D: TRBD2
J: TRBJ2-3
CDR3: CSVGAGGPSDTQYF
DNA: TGCAGCGTTGGTGCGGGGGGGCCTTCGGATACGCAGTATTTT

size: few
V: TRBV7-8
D: -
J: TRBJ1-2
CDR3: CASSLTENGYTF
DNA: TGTGCCAGCAGCTTAACGGAGAATGGCTACACCTTC

size: few
V: TRBV7-2
D: TRBD1
J: TRBJ1-5
CDR3: CASSFRQGGPYSNQPQHF
DNA: TGTGCCAGCAGCTTCCGACAGGGGGGTCCTTATAGCAATCAGCCCCAGCATTTT

size: -
V: TRBV4-3
D: -
J: TRBJ2-7
CDR3: CASSQDRAGYEQYF
DNA: TGCGCCAGCAGCCAAGACAGGGCGGGGTACGAGCAGTACTTC

size: -
V: TRBV18
D: -
J: TRBJ1-6
CDR3: CASSPLAADNSPLHF
DNA: TGTGCCAGCTCACCACTGGCAGCGGATAATTCACCCCTCCACTTT

size: few
V: TRBV11-1
D: -
J: TRBJ1-2
CDR3: CASTRGVNYGYTF
DNA: TGTGCCAGCACTCGGGGGGTGAACTATGGCTACACCTTC

size: -
V: TRBV4-1
D: -
J: TRBJ2-5
CDR3: CASSQVAGLQETQYF
DNA: TGCGCCAGCAGCCAAGTGGCCGGGTTACAAGAGACCCAGTACTTC

size: few
V: TRBV28
D: -
J: TRBJ1-2
CDR3: CASSLLAGSDYTF
DNA: TGTGCCAGCAGTTTATTGGCAGGGTCGGACTACACCTTC

size: once
V: TRBV20-1
D: -
J: TRBJ2-1
CDR3: CSARDQNEQFF
DNA: TGCAGTGCTAGAGATCAGAATGAGCAGTTCTTC

size: -
V: TRBV7-2
D: -
J: TRBJ1-5
CDR3: CASSSSSSNQPQHF
DNA: TGTGCCAGCAGCTCCTCGTCGAGCAATCAGCCCCAGCATTTT

size: -
V: TRBV7-2
D: -
J: TRBJ2-3
CDR3: CASSLALRRGSGADTQYF
DNA: TGTGCCAGCAGCTTAGCGCTCCGGCGGGGCTCCGGCGCAGATACGCAGTATTTT

size: -
V: TRBV19
D: -
J: TRBJ2-1
CDR3: CASSRSRGSSYNEQFF
DNA: TGTGCCAGTAGTAGGTCCCGGGGGAGCTCCTACAATGAGCAGTTCTTC

size: -
V: TRBV6-6
D: -
J: TRBJ1-5
CDR3: CASSNRDNSHQPQHF
DNA: TGTGCCAGCAGCAACCGGGACAACAGCCATCAGCCCCAGCATTTT

size: -
V: TRBV4-3
D: -
J: TRBJ1-1
CDR3: CASSQVGANSFTFF
DNA: TGCGCCAGCAGCCAAGTTGGAGCCAACTCGTTTACTTTCTTT

size: -
V: TRBV7-9
D: -
J: TRBJ2-5
CDR3: CASSLGGFGETQYF
DNA: TGTGCCAGCAGTCTGGGGGGTTTTGGGGAGACCCAGTACTTC

size: -
V: TRBV2
D: -
J: TRBJ2-5
CDR3: CASSELGVETQYF
DNA: TGTGCCAGCAGTGAACTAGGGGTGGAGACCCAGTACTTC

size: -
V: TRBV27
D: TRBD1
J: TRBJ2-5
CDR3: CASSPSGTDETQYF
DNA: TGTGCCAGCAGTCCCTCCGGGACAGACGAGACCCAGTACTTC

size: -
V: TRBV6-5
D: -
J: TRBJ1-6
CDR3: CASSYVQGPQTPLHF
DNA: TGTGCCAGCAGTTACGTACAGGGTCCCCAGACACCCCTCCACTTT

size: once
V: TRBV6-6
D: -
J: TRBJ2-2
CDR3: CASRPRRGGGTGELFF
DNA: TGTGCCAGCAGACCTAGACGAGGAGGCGGCACCGGGGAGCTGTTTTTT

size: -
V: TRBV29-1
D: -
J: TRBJ2-2
CDR3: CSVGQRANTGELFF
DNA: TGCAGCGTTGGACAGAGAGCGAACACCGGGGAGCTGTTTTTT

size: -
V: TRBV7-9
D: TRBD1
J: TRBJ1-1
CDR3: CASSLLYPPGQGRNTEAFF
DNA: TGTGCCAGCAGCTTATTGTACCCTCCGGGACAGGGGAGGAACACTGAAGCTTTCTTT

size: -
V: TRBV5-1
D: -
J: TRBJ2-3
CDR3: CASGGSLGVDTQYF
DNA: TGCGCCAGCGGGGGCTCACTGGGAGTGGATACGCAGTATTTT

size: -
V: TRBV11-2
D: -
J: TRBJ2-7
CDR3: CASSRGQSLSSYEQYF
DNA: TGTGCCAGCAGCCGAGGACAGAGCCTTAGCTCCTACGAGCAGTACTTC

size: -
V: TRBV14
D: TRBD2
J: TRBJ2-7
CDR3: CASSQVGGSEQYF
DNA: TGTGCCAGCAGCCAGGTGGGGGGGAGCGAGCAGTACTTC

size: -
V: TRBV15
D: TRBD1
J: TRBJ2-5
CDR3: CATSGGTGQETQYF
DNA: TGTGCCACCAGCGGGGGGACAGGACAAGAGACCCAGTACTTC

size: -
V: TRBV5-6
D: -
J: TRBJ2-7
CDR3: CASSLGAHEQYF
DNA: TGTGCCAGCAGCTTGGGCGCTCACGAGCAGTACTTC

size: -
V: TRBV9
D: -
J: TRBJ2-3
CDR3: CASSPPGSTDTQYF
DNA: TGTGCCAGCAGCCCCCCGGGGTCCACAGATACGCAGTATTTT

size: -
V: TRBV19
D: -
J: TRBJ1-1
CDR3: CASSMRVGGTNTEAFF
DNA: TGTGCCAGTAGTATGAGGGTTGGGGGGACCAACACTGAAGCTTTCTTT

size: -
V: TRBV6-1
D: TRBD1
J: TRBJ1-4
CDR3: CASSGGQGAATNEKLFF
DNA: TGTGCCAGCAGTGGGGGACAGGGGGCTGCAACTAATGAAAAACTGTTTTTT

size: -
V: TRBV11-2
D: TRBD2
J: TRBJ2-1
CDR3: CASSLYGTSGGSSYNEQFF
DNA: TGTGCCAGCAGCTTATATGGGACTAGCGGGGGAAGCTCCTACAATGAGCAGTTCTTC